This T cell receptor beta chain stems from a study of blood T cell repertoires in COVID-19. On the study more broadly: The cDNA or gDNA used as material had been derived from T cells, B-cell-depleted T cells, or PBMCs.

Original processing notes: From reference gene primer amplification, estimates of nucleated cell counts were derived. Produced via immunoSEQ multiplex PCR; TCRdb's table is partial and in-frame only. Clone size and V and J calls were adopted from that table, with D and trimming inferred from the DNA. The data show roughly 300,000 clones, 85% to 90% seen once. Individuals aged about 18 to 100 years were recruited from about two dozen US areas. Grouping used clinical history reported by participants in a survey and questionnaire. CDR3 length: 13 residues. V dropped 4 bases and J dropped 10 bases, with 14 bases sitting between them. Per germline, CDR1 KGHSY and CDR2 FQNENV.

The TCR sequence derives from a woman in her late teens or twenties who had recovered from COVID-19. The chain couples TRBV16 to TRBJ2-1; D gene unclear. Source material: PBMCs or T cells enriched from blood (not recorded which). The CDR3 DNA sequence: TGTGCCAGCAGCCCCTTGGAGTTCGCGGAGCAGTTCTTC. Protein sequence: CASSPLEFAEQFF.